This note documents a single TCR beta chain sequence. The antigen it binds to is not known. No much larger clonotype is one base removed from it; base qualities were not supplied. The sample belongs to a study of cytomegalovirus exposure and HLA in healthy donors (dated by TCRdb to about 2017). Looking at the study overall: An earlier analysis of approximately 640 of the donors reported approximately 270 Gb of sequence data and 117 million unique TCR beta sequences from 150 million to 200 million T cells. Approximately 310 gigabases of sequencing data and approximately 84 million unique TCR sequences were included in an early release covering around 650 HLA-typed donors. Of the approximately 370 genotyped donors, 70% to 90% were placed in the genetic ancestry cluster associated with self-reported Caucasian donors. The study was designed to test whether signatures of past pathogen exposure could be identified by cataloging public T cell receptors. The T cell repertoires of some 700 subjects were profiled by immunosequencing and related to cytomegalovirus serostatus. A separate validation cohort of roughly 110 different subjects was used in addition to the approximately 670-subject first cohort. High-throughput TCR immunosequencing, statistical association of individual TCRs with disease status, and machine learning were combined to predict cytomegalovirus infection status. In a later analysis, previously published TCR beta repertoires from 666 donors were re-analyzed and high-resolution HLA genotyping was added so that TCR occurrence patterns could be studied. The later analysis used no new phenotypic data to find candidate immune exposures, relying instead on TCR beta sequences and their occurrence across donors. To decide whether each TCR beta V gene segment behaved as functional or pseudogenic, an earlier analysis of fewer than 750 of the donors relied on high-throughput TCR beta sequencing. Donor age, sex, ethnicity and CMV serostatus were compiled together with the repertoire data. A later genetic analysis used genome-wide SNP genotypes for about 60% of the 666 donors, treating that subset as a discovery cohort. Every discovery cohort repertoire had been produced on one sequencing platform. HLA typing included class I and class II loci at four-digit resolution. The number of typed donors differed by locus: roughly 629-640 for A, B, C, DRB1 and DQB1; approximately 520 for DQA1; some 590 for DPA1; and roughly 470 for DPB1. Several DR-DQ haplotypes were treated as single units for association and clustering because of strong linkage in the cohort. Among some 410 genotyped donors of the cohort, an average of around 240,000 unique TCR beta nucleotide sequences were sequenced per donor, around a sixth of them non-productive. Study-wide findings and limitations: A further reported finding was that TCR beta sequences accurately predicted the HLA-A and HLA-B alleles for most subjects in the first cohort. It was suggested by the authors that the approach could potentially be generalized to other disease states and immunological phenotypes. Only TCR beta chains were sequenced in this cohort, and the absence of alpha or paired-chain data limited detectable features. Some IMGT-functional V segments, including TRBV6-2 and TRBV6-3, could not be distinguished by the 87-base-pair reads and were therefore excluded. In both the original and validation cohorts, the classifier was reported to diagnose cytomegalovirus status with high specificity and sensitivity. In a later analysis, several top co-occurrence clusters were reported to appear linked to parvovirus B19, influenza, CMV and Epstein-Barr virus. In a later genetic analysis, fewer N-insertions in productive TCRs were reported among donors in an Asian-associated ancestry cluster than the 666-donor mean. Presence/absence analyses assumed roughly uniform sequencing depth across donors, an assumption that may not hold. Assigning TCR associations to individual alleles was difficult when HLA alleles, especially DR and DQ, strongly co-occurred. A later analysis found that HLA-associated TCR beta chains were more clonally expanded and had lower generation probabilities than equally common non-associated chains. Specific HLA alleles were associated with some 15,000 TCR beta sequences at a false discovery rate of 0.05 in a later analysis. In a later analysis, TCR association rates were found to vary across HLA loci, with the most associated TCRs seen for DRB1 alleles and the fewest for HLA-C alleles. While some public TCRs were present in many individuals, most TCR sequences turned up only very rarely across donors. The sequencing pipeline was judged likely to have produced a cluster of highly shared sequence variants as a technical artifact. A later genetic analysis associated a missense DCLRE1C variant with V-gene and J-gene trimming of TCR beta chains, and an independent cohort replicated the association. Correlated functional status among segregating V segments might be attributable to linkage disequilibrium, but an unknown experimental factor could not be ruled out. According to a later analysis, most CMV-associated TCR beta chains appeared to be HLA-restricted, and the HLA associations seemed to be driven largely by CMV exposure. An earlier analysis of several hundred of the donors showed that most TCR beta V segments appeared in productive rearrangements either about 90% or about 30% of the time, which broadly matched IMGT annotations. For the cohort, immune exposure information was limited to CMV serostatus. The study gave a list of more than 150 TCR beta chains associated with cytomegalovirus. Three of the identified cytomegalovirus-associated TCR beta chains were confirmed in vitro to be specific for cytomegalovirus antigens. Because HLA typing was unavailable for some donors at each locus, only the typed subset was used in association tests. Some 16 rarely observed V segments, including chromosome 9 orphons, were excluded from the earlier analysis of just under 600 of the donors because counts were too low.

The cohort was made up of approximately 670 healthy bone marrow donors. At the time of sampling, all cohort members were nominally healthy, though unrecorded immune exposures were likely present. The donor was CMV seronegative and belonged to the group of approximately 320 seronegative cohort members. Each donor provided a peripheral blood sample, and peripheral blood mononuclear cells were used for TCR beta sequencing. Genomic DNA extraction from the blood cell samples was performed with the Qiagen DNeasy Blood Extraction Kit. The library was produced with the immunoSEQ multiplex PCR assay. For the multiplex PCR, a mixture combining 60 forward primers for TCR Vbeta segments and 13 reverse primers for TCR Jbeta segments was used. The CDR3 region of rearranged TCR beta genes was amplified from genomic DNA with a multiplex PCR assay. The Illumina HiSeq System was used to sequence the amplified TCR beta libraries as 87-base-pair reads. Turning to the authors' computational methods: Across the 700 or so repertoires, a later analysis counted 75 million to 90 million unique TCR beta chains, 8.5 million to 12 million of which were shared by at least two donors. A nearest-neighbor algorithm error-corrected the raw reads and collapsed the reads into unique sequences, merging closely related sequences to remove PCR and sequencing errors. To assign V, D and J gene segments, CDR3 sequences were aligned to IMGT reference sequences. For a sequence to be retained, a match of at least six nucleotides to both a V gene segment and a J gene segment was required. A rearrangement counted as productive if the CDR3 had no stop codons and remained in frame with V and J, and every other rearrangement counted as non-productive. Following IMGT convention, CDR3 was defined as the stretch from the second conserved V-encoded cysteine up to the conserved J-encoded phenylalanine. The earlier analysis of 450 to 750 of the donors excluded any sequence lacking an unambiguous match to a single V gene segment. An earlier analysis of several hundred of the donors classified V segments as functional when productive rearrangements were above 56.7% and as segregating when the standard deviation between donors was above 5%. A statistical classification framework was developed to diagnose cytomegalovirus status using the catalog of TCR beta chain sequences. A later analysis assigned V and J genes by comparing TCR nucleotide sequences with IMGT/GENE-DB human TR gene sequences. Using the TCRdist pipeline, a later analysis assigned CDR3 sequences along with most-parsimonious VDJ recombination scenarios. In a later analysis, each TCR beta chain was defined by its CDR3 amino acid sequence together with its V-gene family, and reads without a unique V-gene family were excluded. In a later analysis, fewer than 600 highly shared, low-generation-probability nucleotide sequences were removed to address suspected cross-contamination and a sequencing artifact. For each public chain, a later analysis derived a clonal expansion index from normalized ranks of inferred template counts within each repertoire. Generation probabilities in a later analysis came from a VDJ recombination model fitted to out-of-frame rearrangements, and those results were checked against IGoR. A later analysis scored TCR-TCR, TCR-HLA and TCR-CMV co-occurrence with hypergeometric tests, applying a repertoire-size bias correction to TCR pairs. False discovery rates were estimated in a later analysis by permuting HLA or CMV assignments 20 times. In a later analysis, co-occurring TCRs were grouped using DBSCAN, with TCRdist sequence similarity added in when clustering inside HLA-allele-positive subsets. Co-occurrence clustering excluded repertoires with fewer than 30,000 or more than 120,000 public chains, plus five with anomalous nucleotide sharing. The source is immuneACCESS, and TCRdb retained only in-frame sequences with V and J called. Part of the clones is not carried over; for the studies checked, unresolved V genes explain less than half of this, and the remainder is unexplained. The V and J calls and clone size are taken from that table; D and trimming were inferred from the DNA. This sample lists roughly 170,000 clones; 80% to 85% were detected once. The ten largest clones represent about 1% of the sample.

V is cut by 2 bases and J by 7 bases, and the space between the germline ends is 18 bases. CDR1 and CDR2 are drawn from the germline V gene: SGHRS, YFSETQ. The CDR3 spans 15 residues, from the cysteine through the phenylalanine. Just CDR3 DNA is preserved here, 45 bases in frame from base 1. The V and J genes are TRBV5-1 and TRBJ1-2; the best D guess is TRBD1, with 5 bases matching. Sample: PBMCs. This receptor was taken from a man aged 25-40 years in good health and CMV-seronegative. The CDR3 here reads CASSFRGEPASGYTF. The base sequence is TGCGCCAGCAGCTTTCGGGGGGAGCCCGCCAGTGGCTACACCTTC.